This T cell receptor beta chain was documented in a study of cytomegalovirus exposure and HLA in healthy donors. About this clone: Its antigen is unidentified.

Germline CDR1 reads SGHTA; CDR2 reads FQGTGA. The CDR3 totals 12 residues. Trimming removed 2 bases from V and 6 bases from J, with 5 bases in between. Likely unrecorded immune exposures existed in these nominally healthy donors. Study-wide results and limits: The study listed under 200 cytomegalovirus-associated TCR beta chains.

PCR employed 60 Vbeta and 13 Jbeta primers. Generated by immunoSEQ multiplex PCR, the TCRdb table keeps only in-frame clones and is missing some. In the table there are around 130,000 clones, roughly 77% of which are singletons. Sequenced sample: PBMCs. The rearrangement joins TRBV7-3 to TRBJ2-1, with D perhaps matching TRBD2 (5 bases). The clonotype was recovered from a young man in good health and CMV-seronegative. The chain's CDR3 is CASSLEGNEQFF. The CDR3 bases are TGTGCCAGCAGCTTAGAGGGCAATGAGCAGTTCTTC. The full variable domain, its missing parts supplied by reference TRBV7-3 and TRBJ2-1, is GAGVSQTPSNKVTEKGKYVELRCDPISGHTALYWYRQSLGQGPEFLIYFQGTGAADDSGLPNDRFFAVRPEGSVSTLKIQRTERGDSAVYLCASSLEGNEQFFGPGTRLTVL.